These T cell receptor beta chains were read from a single sample in a study of blood T cells in healthy people across ages. TCRdb itself ran the 5' RACE reads through MiXCR, one entry per CDR3 protein. The sample lists 700,000 to 950,000 distinct CDR3 sequences, roughly 44% occurring once. Sample: blood. These receptors were obtained from an older woman in good health. The CDR3 runs from the conserved cysteine through the conserved F or W. The order of the fields is V gene, clone size, J gene, D gene, CDR3 DNA, CDR3 protein. The D gene is left open where the match is weak. Size tells how often a clone was seen (once, few, many) or the class of an expanded clone, and some rows leave it out.

V: TRBV21-1; size: many; J: TRBJ2-1; D: NA; DNA: TGTGCCAGCAGCAAAGTTGGCGGGAGTGAGCAGTTCTTC; CDR3: CASSKVGGSEQFF
V: TRBV28; size: NA; J: TRBJ2-3; D: TRBD2; DNA: TGTGCCAGCAGTCCTCCCCCCGGGCGGGAGGGCACAGATACGCAGTATTTT; CDR3: CASSPPPGREGTDTQYF
V: TRBV6-1; size: NA; J: TRBJ1-1; D: NA; DNA: TGTGCCAGCAGTCCGTGGAGGACTGAAGCTTTCTTT; CDR3: CASSPWRTEAFF
V: TRBV11-2; size: NA; J: TRBJ2-1; D: NA; DNA: TGTGCCAGCATCCGACATCGGGCGGGACACAATGAGCAGTTCTTC; CDR3: CASIRHRAGHNEQFF
V: TRBV12-3/TRBV12-4; size: NA; J: TRBJ2-5; D: NA; DNA: TGTGCCAGCAGTCCCCCGGACTGGTACCAAGAGACCCAGTACTTC; CDR3: CASSPPDWYQETQYF
V: TRBV7-2; size: NA; J: TRBJ2-5; D: TRBD1; DNA: TGTGCCAGCAGCTCCACGACAGGGCGTGAGACCCAGTACTTC; CDR3: CASSSTTGRETQYF
V: TRBV20-1; size: many; J: TRBJ2-7; D: NA; DNA: TGCAGTGCTATATCTCAGGGGTACACCTACGAGCAGTACTTC; CDR3: CSAISQGYTYEQYF
V: TRBV12-3/TRBV12-4; size: once; J: TRBJ1-1; D: NA; DNA: TGTGCCAGCAGTTTACCGGGAGGCATCGGCACTGAAGCTTTCTTT; CDR3: CASSLPGGIGTEAFF
V: TRBV5-6; size: NA; J: TRBJ2-5; D: TRBD2; DNA: TGTGCCAGCAGCCTAAAGACTAGCGGGGGGGAGAGAGGAAGCCAGTACTTC; CDR3: CASSLKTSGGERGSQYF
V: TRBV24-1; size: NA; J: TRBJ1-2; D: NA; DNA: TGTGCCACCAGTGCCAGGGACCCTAACTATGGCTACACCTTC; CDR3: CATSARDPNYGYTF
V: TRBV4-3; size: NA; J: TRBJ2-1; D: NA; DNA: TGCGCCAGCAGCCAAGATGGGGACATGGAGTTCTTC; CDR3: CASSQDGDMEFF
V: TRBV7-2; size: few; J: TRBJ2-7; D: NA; DNA: TGTGCCAGCAGCTTTGGGTCTTCCAGCTCCTACGAGCAGTACTTC; CDR3: CASSFGSSSSYEQYF
V: TRBV12-3/TRBV12-4; size: NA; J: TRBJ1-4; D: NA; DNA: TGTGCCAGCAGTTCCGCGGACAAGAGAGGTGAAAAACTGTTTTTT; CDR3: CASSSADKRGEKLFF
V: TRBV29-1; size: many; J: TRBJ2-3; D: NA; DNA: TGCAGCGTTGGCAAGCAGAATACGCAGTATTTT; CDR3: CSVGKQNTQYF
V: TRBV21-1; size: once; J: TRBJ2-1; D: NA; DNA: TGTGCCAGCTTTACCGGGACAGGGCTTGAGCAGTTCTTC; CDR3: CASFTGTGLEQFF
V: TRBV15; size: few; J: TRBJ1-5; D: TRBD1; DNA: TGTGCCACCAGCCGATCAGACAGGGGGCTTGGCAATCAGCCCCAGCATTTT; CDR3: CATSRSDRGLGNQPQHF
V: TRBV4-3; size: many; J: TRBJ2-7; D: NA; DNA: TGCGCCAGCAGCCAAGATGGGGATACGGGCTACGAGCAGTACTTC; CDR3: CASSQDGDTGYEQYF
V: TRBV29-1; size: once; J: TRBJ2-5; D: TRBD1; DNA: TGCAGCGCGGAAACAAGAAGGGACAGGGGTATCCAAGAGACCCAGTACTTC; CDR3: CSAETRRDRGIQETQYF
V: TRBV20-1; size: NA; J: TRBJ2-1; D: TRBD2; DNA: TGCAGTGCTAGGCGGACTAGCGGGAGGGGACGGTTCGAATCCTACAATGAGCAGTTCTTC; CDR3: CSARRTSGRGRFESYNEQFF
V: TRBV7-2; size: NA; J: TRBJ2-1; D: TRBD2; DNA: TGTGCCAGCAGCTTAGGTTCGGGAGCGGGAACGGGGGATGAGCAGTTCTTC; CDR3: CASSLGSGAGTGDEQFF
V: TRBV2; size: NA; J: TRBJ2-4; D: TRBD2; DNA: TGTGCCAGCAGTCCCCCTTGGGGGGGGGTAGCCAAAAACATTCAGTACTTC; CDR3: CASSPPWGGVAKNIQYF
V: TRBV20-1; size: NA; J: TRBJ2-5; D: TRBD2; DNA: TGCAGTGCTAGAGATTCCAAGGGGAGGGGGACCCAGTACTTC; CDR3: CSARDSKGRGTQYF
V: TRBV6-1; size: NA; J: TRBJ1-5; D: NA; DNA: TGTGCCAGCAGTGAGGGTCGCCAGGGGAATCAGCCCCAGCATTTT; CDR3: CASSEGRQGNQPQHF
V: TRBV29-1; size: NA; J: TRBJ2-1; D: TRBD2; DNA: TGCAGCGTTGTGGCGGGGGACGGTGAGCAGTTCTTC; CDR3: CSVVAGDGEQFF
V: TRBV20-1; size: NA; J: TRBJ1-4; D: TRBD1; DNA: TGCAGTGCGCCTGGACAGGGGGTTTTTGAAAAACTGTTTTTT; CDR3: CSAPGQGVFEKLFF
V: TRBV7-9; size: NA; J: TRBJ2-1; D: TRBD2; DNA: TGTGCCAGCAGCTTAATGGGGGGGAAGTACAATGAGCAGTTCTTC; CDR3: CASSLMGGKYNEQFF
V: TRBV4-3; size: NA; J: TRBJ1-4; D: TRBD1; DNA: TGCGCCAGCAGCCAATATTACGGCGGACCAGGGGGGGAAAAACTGTTTTTT; CDR3: CASSQYYGGPGGEKLFF
V: TRBV29-1; size: NA; J: TRBJ1-5; D: TRBD1; DNA: TGCAGCGTTGGAAAGACAGGGGTTGTTGGCAATCAGCCCCAGCATTTT; CDR3: CSVGKTGVVGNQPQHF
V: TRBV2; size: once; J: TRBJ2-5; D: TRBD2; DNA: TGTGCCAGCAGTGGGACTAGCGGGGGGTCGGAGTGGCAAGAGACCCAGTACTTC; CDR3: CASSGTSGGSEWQETQYF
V: TRBV6-6; size: few; J: TRBJ2-7; D: TRBD2; DNA: TGTGCCAGCAGTTACTCGCACAGCGGGGTTCCCTACGAGCAGTACTTC; CDR3: CASSYSHSGVPYEQYF
V: TRBV6-1; size: NA; J: TRBJ2-6; D: TRBD2; DNA: TGTGCCAGCAGTGAAGACGGGACTAGCGGGGCTTCCTCTGGGGCCAACGTCCTGACTTTC; CDR3: CASSEDGTSGASSGANVLTF
V: TRBV6-1; size: NA; J: TRBJ2-5; D: NA; DNA: TGTGCCAGCAGTGACACCCTGGACACTTACAATGAGCAGTACTTC; CDR3: CASSDTLDTYNEQYF
V: TRBV3-1; size: NA; J: TRBJ2-4; D: NA; DNA: TGTGCCAGCAGCAAAGCGGAACTAGCCAAAAACATTCAGTACTTC; CDR3: CASSKAELAKNIQYF
V: TRBV20-1; size: few; J: TRBJ2-1; D: NA; DNA: TGCAGTGCTCCTACTCTGCTAGGGACTGAGCAGTTCTTC; CDR3: CSAPTLLGTEQFF
V: TRBV5-5; size: NA; J: TRBJ2-3; D: NA; DNA: TGTGCCAGCAGCAAAGAAAGATGGGCTAGCACAGATACGCAGTATTTT; CDR3: CASSKERWASTDTQYF
V: TRBV7-9; size: NA; J: TRBJ2-3; D: TRBD2; DNA: TGTGCCAGCAGTTCACCCCCTAGCGGGGGAATTAATACGCAGTATTTT; CDR3: CASSSPPSGGINTQYF
V: TRBV7-2; size: few; J: TRBJ1-4; D: NA; DNA: TGTGCCAGCAGCTTAATCGCTACAGCTAATGAAAAACTGTTTTTT; CDR3: CASSLIATANEKLFF
V: TRBV20-1; size: few; J: TRBJ1-5; D: NA; DNA: TGCAGTTTTAGCAGGGAGGGGGGGAATCAGCCCCAGCATTTT; CDR3: CSFSREGGNQPQHF
V: TRBV7-2; size: NA; J: TRBJ1-2; D: NA; DNA: TGTGCCAGCAGGCCTGGCAGACTCCAACCCTATGGCTACACCTTC; CDR3: CASRPGRLQPYGYTF
V: TRBV2; size: NA; J: TRBJ2-1; D: TRBD1; DNA: TGTGCCAGCAGTTGGGACAGTACGGCGTTCTTC; CDR3: CASSWDSTAFF